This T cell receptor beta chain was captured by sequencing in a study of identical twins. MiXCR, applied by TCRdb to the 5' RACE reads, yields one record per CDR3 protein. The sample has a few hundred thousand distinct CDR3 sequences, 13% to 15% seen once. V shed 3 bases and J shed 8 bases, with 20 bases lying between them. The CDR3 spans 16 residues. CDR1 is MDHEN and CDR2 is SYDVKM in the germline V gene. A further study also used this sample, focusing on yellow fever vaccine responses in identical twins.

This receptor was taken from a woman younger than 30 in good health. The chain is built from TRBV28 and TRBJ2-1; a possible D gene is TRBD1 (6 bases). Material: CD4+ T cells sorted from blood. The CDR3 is CASSFIGTISVYEQFF. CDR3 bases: TGTGCCAGCAGTTTCATCGGGACAATTTCGGTCTATGAGCAGTTCTTC.